Included here is one T cell receptor (beta chain) sequence, with context. The data are from a study of technical replicates of blood from a handful of donors. V gave up 2 bases and J gave up 5 bases; unmatched junction bases: 9. Germline V CDR1 and CDR2: GTSNPN, SVGIG (reference sequence). This CDR3 is 15 amino acids long. Repertoires were generated with immunoSEQ multiplex PCR, while TCRdb's copy carries only in-frame clones and drops some. The sample lists about 71,000 clones, approximately 96% occurring once. The chain combines TRBV30 with TRBJ2-5; 9 bases are shared with TRBD2. This sequence was found in a human donor in good health. Material for sequencing was T cells isolated from PBMCs. The CDR3 region has the DNA TGTGCCTGGAGTCCTGCTAGCGGGGAGTGGGAGACCCAGTACTTC. It codes for CAWSPASGEWETQYF. Based on the CDR3 plus reference TRBV30 and TRBJ2-5, the full variable domain is SQTIHQWPATLVQPVGSPLSLECTVEGTSNPNLYWYRQAAGRGLQLLFYSVGIGQISSEVPQNLSASRPQDRQFILSSKKLLLSDSGFYLCAWSPASGEWETQYFGPGTRLLVL.